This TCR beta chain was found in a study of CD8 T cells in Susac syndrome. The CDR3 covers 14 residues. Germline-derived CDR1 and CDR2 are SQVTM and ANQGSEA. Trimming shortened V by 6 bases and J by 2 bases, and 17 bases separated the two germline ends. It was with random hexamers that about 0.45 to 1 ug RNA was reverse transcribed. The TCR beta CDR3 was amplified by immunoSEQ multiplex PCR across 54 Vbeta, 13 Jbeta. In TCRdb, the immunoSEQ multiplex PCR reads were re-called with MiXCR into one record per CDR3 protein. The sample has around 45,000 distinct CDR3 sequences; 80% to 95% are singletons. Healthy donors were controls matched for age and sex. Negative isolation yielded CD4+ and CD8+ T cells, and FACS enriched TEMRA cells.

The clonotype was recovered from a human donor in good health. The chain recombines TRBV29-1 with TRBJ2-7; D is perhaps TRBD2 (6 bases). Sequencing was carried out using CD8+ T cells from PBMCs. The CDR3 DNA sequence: TGCAGCGTCTTCCTCGGGACTCCTCCCTACGAGCAGTACTTC. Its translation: CSVFLGTPPYEQYF.